One sample yielded the 17 T cell receptor beta chains listed below, sequenced in a study of high-grade serous ovarian cancer treatment subgroups. The tumor samples were collected prior to definitive surgery or chemotherapy. Generated by immunoSEQ multiplex PCR, the TCRdb table keeps only in-frame clones and is missing some. The sample records 2,800 or so clones, under 80% being singletons. The sequenced sample was tumor tissue. The receptors here all came from a human donor with high-grade serous ovarian cancer.

The chain employs TRBV5-6 and TRBJ2-3; tentatively, D is TRBD2 (5 bases). CDR1 is SGHDT and CDR2 is YYEEEE in the germline V gene. This CDR3 is 19 amino acids long. Trimming stripped 3 bases from V and 0 bases from J, with 23 bases between. CDR3 DNA: TGTGCCAGCAGCTCGCCGGGAACACTAGAATTCTCTAGCACAGATACGCAGTATTTT. Amino acids: CASSSPGTLEFSSTDTQYF.

V usage is TRBV20-1 and J usage is TRBJ2-7; D unresolved. The length of the CDR3 is 10 residues. V lost 4 bases to trimming and J lost 6 bases, with 7 bases between them. Germline-derived CDR1 and CDR2 are DFQATT and SNEGSKA (reference sequence). The CDR3 DNA follows: TGCAGTGCTAAACTTCGCGAGCAGTACTTC. It translates to CSAKLREQYF.

A few counts support this clone. The chain recombines TRBV4-2 with TRBJ1-3; D perhaps matches TRBD1 (6 bases). Trimming left V 4 bases short and J 0 bases short, with 13 bases between. CDR3 size: 16 residues. Germline CDR1 and CDR2: LGHNA and YNFKEQ. CDR3 in DNA: TGTGCCAGCAGCCTCAATACAGGGAACTCTGGAAACACCATATATTTT. Its translation: CASSLNTGNSGNTIYF.

This sequence joins TRBV5-1 and TRBJ1-4; 7 bases are a match to TRBD1. Germline V gene lookup returns CDR1 SGHRS and CDR2 YFSETQ. V lost 5 bases and J lost 8; bases outside the gene matches: 12. The CDR3 sequence is 15 residues long. This CDR3 is CASSKAWVGGEKLFF. The CDR3 DNA follows: TGCGCCAGCAGTAAAGCTTGGGTAGGGGGCGAAAAACTGTTTTTT.

The chain joins TRBV28 to TRBJ2-7; TRBD2 is a possible D gene (5 bases). Trimming left V 5 bases short and J 9 bases short, with 23 bases between. The germline gives CDR1 MDHEN, CDR2 SYDVKM. CDR3 length: 15 amino acids. The CDR3 bases are TGTGCCAGCAGTGTAACCAGTGGGCCGGACTTCACGCAGTACTTC. Protein sequence: CASSVTSGPDFTQYF.

The chain has TRBV6-5 and TRBJ2-5; weak D call: TRBD1 (6 bases). CDR1 and CDR2 (germline): MNHEY, SVGAGI. The CDR3 spans 15 residues. Trimming stripped 5 bases from V and 1 base from J, with 14 bases between. For the CDR3, the DNA is TGTGCCAGCAGTGGAACAGGGTTCCCCCAAGAGACCCAGTACTTC. This translates into CASSGTGFPQETQYF.

This sequence joins TRBV7-6 and TRBJ2-3, with D perhaps matching TRBD2 (7 bases). The germline V gene encodes CDR1 SGHVS and CDR2 FNYEAQ. Deletions cut 0 bases from V and 6 bases from J, with 16 bases between. The CDR3 runs 16 residues. The CDR3 is CASSLAGGQEGDTQYF. The CDR3 nucleotides read TGTGCCAGCAGCTTAGCGGGGGGGCAGGAGGGGGATACGCAGTATTTT. Looking up the rest from reference TRBV7-6 and TRBJ2-3 gives the full variable domain: GAGVSQSPRYKVTKRGQDVALRCDPISGHVSLYWYRQALGQGPEFLTYFNYEAQQDKSGLPNDRFSAERPEGSISTLTIQRTEQRDSAMYRCASSLAGGQEGDTQYFGPGTRLTVL.

This clone was seen a few times. The rearrangement uses TRBV11-2 and TRBJ2-7; D might be TRBD1 or TRBD2, each matching 5 bases. The CDR3 covers 15 residues. Trimming pared 7 bases from V and 0 bases from J, leaving 16 bases between. Germline V gene lookup returns CDR1 SGHAT and CDR2 FQNNGV. In DNA form, the CDR3 reads TGTGCCAGCATCGACAGCCTCCGGGGCTCCTACGAGCAGTACTTC. This translates into CASIDSLRGSYEQYF. Using reference TRBV11-2 and TRBJ2-7 for the parts outside the CDR3, the full variable domain is EAGVAQSPRYKIIEKRQSVAFWCNPISGHATLYWYQQILGQGPKLLIQFQNNGVVDDSQLPKDRFSAERLKGVDSTLKIQPAKLEDSAVYLCASIDSLRGSYEQYFGPGTRLTVT.

The chain links TRBV27 to TRBJ1-2; D ambiguous. Germline V gene sequence: CDR1 MNHEY, CDR2 SMNVEV (reference sequence). V lost 9 bases, J lost 3 bases, and 2 bases lay in between. The length of the CDR3 is 9 residues. The chain's CDR3 is CASHYGYTF. The CDR3 DNA reads as TGTGCCAGTCACTATGGCTACACCTTC.

The chain is built from TRBV9 and TRBJ1-1; D call uncertain. This CDR3 spans 19 amino acids. Germline CDR1 SGDLS, CDR2 YYNGEE. The V and J ends lost 4 bases and 1 base respectively, with 26 bases between them. The CDR3 sequence: CASSPLPGSGTNGNTEAFF. CDR3 sequence (DNA): TGTGCCAGCAGCCCCTTGCCCGGATCAGGCACCAATGGGAACACTGAAGCTTTCTTT. The full variable domain, with the rest looked up from reference TRBV9 and TRBJ1-1, is DSGVTQTPKHLITATGQRVTLRCSPRSGDLSVYWYQQSLDQGLQFLIQYYNGEERAKGNILERFSAQQFPDLHSELNLSSLELGDSALYFCASSPLPGSGTNGNTEAFFGQGTRLTVV.

The rearrangement joins TRBV5-1 to TRBJ2-1; 8 nucleotides match TRBD2. The germline gives CDR1 SGHRS, CDR2 YFSETQ. The CDR3 is 15 residues long. V shed 2 bases and J 0 bases; nucleotides not matched to a gene: 1. The DNA of the CDR3 is TGCGCCAGCAGCTTAAGCGGGAGCTCCTACAATGAGCAGTTCTTC. This gives the protein CASSLSGSSYNEQFF.

The chain combines TRBV7-2 with TRBJ2-1; D not resolved. V dropped 1 base and J dropped 9 bases, with 7 bases sitting between them. From germline, CDR1 is SGHTA and CDR2 FQGNSA. The CDR3 length is 12 residues. The DNA of the CDR3 is TGTGCCAGCAGCTTAGTCGGTAGTGAGCAGTTCTTC. Translation gives CASSLVGSEQFF. Complete variable domain (other parts from reference TRBV7-2 and TRBJ2-1): GAGVSQSPSNKVTEKGKDVELRCDPISGHTALYWYRQSLGQGLEFLIYFQGNSAPDKSGLPSDRFSAERTGGSVSTLTIQRTQQEDSAVYLCASSLVGSEQFFGPGTRLTVL.

The CDR3 protein is CASSPQTGLNSPLHF. In DNA, the CDR3 is TGCGCCAGCAGCCCCCAGACAGGGCTCAATTCACCCCTCCACTTT. This chain joins TRBV4-3 and TRBJ1-6; 7 nucleotides align to TRBD1. The CDR3 sequence is 15 residues long. J lost 7 bases, V lost 4 bases, and 7 bases had no gene match. Per the germline V gene, CDR1 is LGHNA and CDR2 is YSLEER.

This chain links TRBV7-8 with TRBJ1-2; D unresolved. The V and J ends lost 4 bases and 4 bases respectively, with 10 bases between them. Germline assignment: CDR1 SGHVS and CDR2 FQNEAQ. This CDR3 region has 13 residues. CDR3 region: CASSYGLSYGYTF. The CDR3 coding sequence is TGTGCCAGCAGCTATGGGCTTAGCTATGGCTACACCTTC.

The chain is built from TRBV7-2 and TRBJ1-2; tentative D call: TRBD1 (5 bases). Looked up from germline, CDR1 is SGHTA and CDR2 is FQGNSA. The V and J ends lost 5 bases and 2 bases respectively, with 15 bases between them. The CDR3 extends over 15 amino acids. The CDR3 DNA is TGTGCCAGCAGCCCCTCCGGGGGACCAAACTATGGCTACACCTTC. Amino acid sequence: CASSPSGGPNYGYTF.

The chain links TRBV6-6 to TRBJ1-5; maybe TRBD1 (6 bases). V was shortened by 5 bases and J by 6 bases, with 17 bases between the two germline ends. The CDR3 totals 15 residues. From germline, CDR1 is MNHNY and CDR2 SVGAGI (reference sequence). The CDR3 sequence: CASSEGMQGRQPQHF. CDR3 nucleotides: TGTGCCAGCAGTGAGGGGATGCAGGGGCGTCAGCCCCAGCATTTT.

The chain links TRBV19 to TRBJ2-5; 11 bases are shared with TRBD1. The CDR3 consists of 14 residues. The germline V gene has CDR1 LNHDA and CDR2 SQIVND (reference sequence). After removal of 4 bases from V and 11 bases from J, the junction contained 9 bases not matched to a gene. CDR3 in amino acids: CASSTGTGGFEQYF. CDR3 DNA: TGTGCCAGTAGTACCGGGACAGGGGGTTTTGAGCAGTACTTC.